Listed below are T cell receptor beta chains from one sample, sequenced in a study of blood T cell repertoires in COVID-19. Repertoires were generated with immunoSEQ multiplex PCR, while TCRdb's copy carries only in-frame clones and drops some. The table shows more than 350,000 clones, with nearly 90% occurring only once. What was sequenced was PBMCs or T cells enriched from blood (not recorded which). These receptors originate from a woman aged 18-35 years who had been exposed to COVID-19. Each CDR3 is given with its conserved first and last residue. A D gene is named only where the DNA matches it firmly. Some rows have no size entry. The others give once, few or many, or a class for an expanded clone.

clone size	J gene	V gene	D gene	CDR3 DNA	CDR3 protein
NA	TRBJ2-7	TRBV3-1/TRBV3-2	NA	TGTGCCAGCAGCCAAACAGGGACGTACGAGCAGTACTTC	CASSQTGTYEQYF
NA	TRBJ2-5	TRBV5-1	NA	TGCGCCAGCGCATCCCGGACTGCGATGCAAGAGACCCAGTACTTC	CASASRTAMQETQYF
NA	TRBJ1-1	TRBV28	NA	TGTGCCAGCAGTTTAAGTTCAGGATCTCTGAACACTGAAGCTTTCTTT	CASSLSSGSLNTEAFF
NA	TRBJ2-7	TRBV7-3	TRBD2	TGTGCCAGCAGCCCCGAGGGAGGGTTAACGAAGCAGTACTTC	CASSPEGGLTKQYF
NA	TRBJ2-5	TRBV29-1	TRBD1	TGCAGCGTTACCGGGACAGAAGAGACCCAGTACTTC	CSVTGTEETQYF
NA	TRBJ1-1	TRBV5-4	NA	TGTGCCAGCAGCCCAAACAGGGCGGTAGACACTGAAGCTTTCTTT	CASSPNRAVDTEAFF
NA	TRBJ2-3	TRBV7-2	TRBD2	TGTGCCAGCAGCTTAGCTGGCGGGGGGAGCACAGATACGCAGTATTTT	CASSLAGGGSTDTQYF
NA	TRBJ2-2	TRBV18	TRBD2	TGTGCCAGCTCACCCCTGACTAGCCCGAACACCGGGGAGCTGTTTTTT	CASSPLTSPNTGELFF
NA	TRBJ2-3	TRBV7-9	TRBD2	TGTGCCAGCAGCTTTATAGCGGGAGTTGATACGCAGTATTTT	CASSFIAGVDTQYF
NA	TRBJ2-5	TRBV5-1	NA	TGCGCCAGCAGCCAGGGGACAACCCACCAGACCCAGTACTTC	CASSQGTTHQTQYF
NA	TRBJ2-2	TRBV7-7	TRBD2	TGTGCTAGCAGTTCAAGCGGGGTTGGGACCGGGGAGCTGTTTTTT	CASSSSGVGTGELFF
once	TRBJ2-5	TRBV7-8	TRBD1	TGTGCCAGCAGCTTAGGAGGGGGCCGGCAAGAGACCCAGTACTTC	CASSLGGGRQETQYF
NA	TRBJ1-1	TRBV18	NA	TGTGCCAGCTCCCTCACGGGGGGGGAACCTGAAGCTTTCTTT	CASSLTGGEPEAFF
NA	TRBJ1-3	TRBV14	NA	TGTGCCAGCAGCCTCAGACGAGATCAGGAATACAGGACCTCTGGAAACACCATATATTTT	CASSLRRDQEYRTSGNTIYF
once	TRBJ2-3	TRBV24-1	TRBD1	TGTGCCACCAGTGACCCCGGAGGGACAGGATTGCCAGATACGCAGTATTTT	CATSDPGGTGLPDTQYF
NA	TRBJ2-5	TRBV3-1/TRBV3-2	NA	TGTGCCAGCAGCCAACCGGTAGGGAGAGAGACCCAGTACTTC	CASSQPVGRETQYF
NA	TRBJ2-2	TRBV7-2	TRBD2	TGTGCCAGCAGCTTAGTTCTCCCGTGGCTAGCGGGGAACACCGGGGAGCTGTTTTTT	CASSLVLPWLAGNTGELFF
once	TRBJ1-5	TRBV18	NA	TGTGCCAGCTCACCGTACAGGTCAAATCAGCCCCAGCATTTT	CASSPYRSNQPQHF
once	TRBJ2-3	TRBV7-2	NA	TGTGCCAGCAGCCCCGGGAACTACGCCGCATATACGCAGTATTTT	CASSPGNYAAYTQYF
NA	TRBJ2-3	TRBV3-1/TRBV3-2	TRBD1	TGTGCCAGCAGCCCTCGACAGGGAAAAGCAGATACGCAGTATTTT	CASSPRQGKADTQYF
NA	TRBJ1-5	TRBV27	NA	TGTGCCAGCAGTTCGATCGGTCAGCCCCAGCATTTT	CASSSIGQPQHF
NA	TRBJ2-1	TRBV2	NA	TGTGCCAGCAGTCGACTAGAAGACAATGAGCAGTTCTTC	CASSRLEDNEQFF
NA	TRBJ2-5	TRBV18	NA	TGTGCCAGCTCACCAAACAGTCCCCAAGAGACCCAGTACTTC	CASSPNSPQETQYF
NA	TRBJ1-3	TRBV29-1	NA	TGCAGCGTTGACAGGCTGGACTCTGGAAACACCATATATTTT	CSVDRLDSGNTIYF
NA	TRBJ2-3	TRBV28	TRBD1	TGTGCCAGCAGTTACACAGGGGTATACGATACGCAGTATTTT	CASSYTGVYDTQYF
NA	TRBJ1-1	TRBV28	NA	TGTGCCAGCAGTTCCCCCCGGTTGGAGGGGAGGATGGACACTGAAGCTTTCTTT	CASSSPRLEGRMDTEAFF
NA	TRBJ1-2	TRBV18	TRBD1	TGTGCCAGCTCACCGAATGCGGGACAGGGGGTCCTTAACTATGGCTACACCTTC	CASSPNAGQGVLNYGYTF
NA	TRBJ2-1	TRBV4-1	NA	TGCGCCAGCAGCCAACCTGTTTTTCACAGCAATGAGCAGTTCTTC	CASSQPVFHSNEQFF
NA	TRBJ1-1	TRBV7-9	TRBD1	TGTGCCAGCAGCTTAGGTAAAATACAGGGGGTGGAGACTGAAGCTTTCTTT	CASSLGKIQGVETEAFF
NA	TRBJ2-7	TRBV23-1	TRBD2	TGCGCCAGCAGTCCGCTAGCGGGAGGTGCCTACGAGCAGTACTTC	CASSPLAGGAYEQYF
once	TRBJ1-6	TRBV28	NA	TGTGCCAGCAGTCCTAGTACCAACTATAATTCACCCCTCCACTTT	CASSPSTNYNSPLHF
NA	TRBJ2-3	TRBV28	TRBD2	TGTGCCAGCAGTTTATGGGGTAGCGGGAGCACAGATACGCAGTATTTT	CASSLWGSGSTDTQYF
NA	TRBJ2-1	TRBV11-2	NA	TGTGCCAGCAGCTTAGTGGCGGGCGTCAATGAGCAGTTCTTC	CASSLVAGVNEQFF
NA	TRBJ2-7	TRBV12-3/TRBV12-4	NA	TGTGCCAGCAGCCCTGGCCCCTACGAGCAGTACTTC	CASSPGPYEQYF
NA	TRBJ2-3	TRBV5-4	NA	TGTGCCAGCAGCTTGGAGTCGGGTAGAGCAGATACGCAGTATTTT	CASSLESGRADTQYF
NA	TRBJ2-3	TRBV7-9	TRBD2	TGTGCCAGCAGCTTAGACAGCGGGAGGACAGATACGCAGTATTTT	CASSLDSGRTDTQYF
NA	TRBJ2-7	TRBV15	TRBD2	TGTGCCACCAGCAGCCAAATTTTAGCGGGAGGCTCCTACGAGCAGTACTTC	CATSSQILAGGSYEQYF
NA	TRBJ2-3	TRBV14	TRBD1	TGTGCCAGCAGCCAGACAGGGGGCGGCACAGATACGCAGTATTTT	CASSQTGGGTDTQYF
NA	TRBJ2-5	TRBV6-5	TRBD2	TGTGCCAGCAGAGCCCTAGCGGTGATACAAGAGACCCAGTACTTC	CASRALAVIQETQYF
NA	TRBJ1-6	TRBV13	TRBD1	TGTGCCAGCAGCTTAGGAGACAGGGGGAATTCACCCCTCCACTTT	CASSLGDRGNSPLHF
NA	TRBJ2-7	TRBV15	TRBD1	TGTGCCACCAGCAGATCGACAGGGGTAGCCTACGAGCAGTACTTC	CATSRSTGVAYEQYF
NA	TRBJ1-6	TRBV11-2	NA	TGTGCCAGCAGCTCTTTTGGGCCGAACTATAATTCACCCCTCCACTTT	CASSSFGPNYNSPLHF
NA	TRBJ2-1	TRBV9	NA	TGTGCCAGCAGCGTAGAGCCCGGGGCAGGGGGCGGGGGCAATGAGCAGTTCTTC	CASSVEPGAGGGGNEQFF
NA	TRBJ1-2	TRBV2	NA	TGTGCCAGCAGTGAACCCAGGGACACTAACTATGGCTACACCTTC	CASSEPRDTNYGYTF
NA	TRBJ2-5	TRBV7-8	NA	TGTGCCAGCAGCTTAGCCACAGGGTGGGGGGAGACCCAGTACTTC	CASSLATGWGETQYF
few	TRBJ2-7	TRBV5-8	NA	TGTGCCAGCAGCGGCCTGACAGACTTC	CASSGLTDF
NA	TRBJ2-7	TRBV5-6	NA	TGTGCCAGCAGTGGGGGGGCGGTGCAGTACTTC	CASSGGAVQYF
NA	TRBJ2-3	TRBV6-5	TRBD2	TGTGCCAGCAGTTACGGGTTAGCGGGAGACACAGATACGCAGTATTTT	CASSYGLAGDTDTQYF
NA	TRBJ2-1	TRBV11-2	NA	TGTGCCAGCAGCCCACCCTTGGGCGGGGCATCCTACAATGAGCAGTTCTTC	CASSPPLGGASYNEQFF
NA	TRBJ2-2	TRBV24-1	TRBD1	TGTGCCACCAGAGGGGGCGCTGGCACCGGGGAGCTGTTTTTT	CATRGGAGTGELFF
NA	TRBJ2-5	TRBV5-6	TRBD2	TGTGCCAGCAGCTTGGGCGGGGGGTCCGTGGGAGAGACCCAGTACTTC	CASSLGGGSVGETQYF
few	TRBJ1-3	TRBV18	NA	TGTGCCAGCTCACCACTACAGGGCGATGGAAACACCATATATTTT	CASSPLQGDGNTIYF
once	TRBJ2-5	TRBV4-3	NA	TGCGCCAGCAGCCAAGGACAAACAGTTCCACAAGAGACCCAGTACTTC	CASSQGQTVPQETQYF
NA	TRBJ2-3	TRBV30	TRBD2	TGTGCCTGGAGTGGAGGGCTAGCGGGGGGTGCAGATACGCAGTATTTT	CAWSGGLAGGADTQYF
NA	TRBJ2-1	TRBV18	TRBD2	TGTGCCAGCTCACCACCTAGCGGGAGGTCCTACAATGAGCAGTTCTTC	CASSPPSGRSYNEQFF
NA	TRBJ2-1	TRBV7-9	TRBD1	TGTGCCAGCAGCCTACCCGGACAGGGGTTCAATGAGCAGTTCTTC	CASSLPGQGFNEQFF
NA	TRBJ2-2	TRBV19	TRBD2	TGTGCCAGTAGTCCGAACCTAGCGGGGACCGGGGAGCTGTTTTTT	CASSPNLAGTGELFF